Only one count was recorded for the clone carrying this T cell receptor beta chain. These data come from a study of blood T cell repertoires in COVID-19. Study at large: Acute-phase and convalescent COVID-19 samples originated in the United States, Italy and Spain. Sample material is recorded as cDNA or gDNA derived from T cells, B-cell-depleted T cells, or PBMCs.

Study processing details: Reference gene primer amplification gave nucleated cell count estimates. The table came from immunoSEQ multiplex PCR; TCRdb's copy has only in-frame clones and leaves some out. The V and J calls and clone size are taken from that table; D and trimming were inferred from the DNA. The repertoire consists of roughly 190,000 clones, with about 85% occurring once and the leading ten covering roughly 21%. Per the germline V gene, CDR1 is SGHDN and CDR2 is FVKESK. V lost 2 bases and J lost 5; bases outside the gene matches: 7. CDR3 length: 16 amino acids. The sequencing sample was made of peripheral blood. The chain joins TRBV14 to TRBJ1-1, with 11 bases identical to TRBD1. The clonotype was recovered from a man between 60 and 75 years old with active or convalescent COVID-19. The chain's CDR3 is CASSQRTGGLWTEAFF. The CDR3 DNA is TGTGCCAGCAGCCAAAGGACAGGGGGCTTGTGGACTGAAGCTTTCTTT. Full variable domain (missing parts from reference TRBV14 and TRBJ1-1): EAGVTQFPSHSVIEKGQTVTLRCDPISGHDNLYWYRRVMGKEIKFLLHFVKESKQDESGMPNNRFLAERTGGTYSTLKVQPAELEDSGVYFCASSQRTGGLWTEAFFGQGTRLTVV.